The clone carrying this T cell receptor (beta chain) was observed a few times. In TCRdb, the reads were re-called with MiXCR into one record per CDR3 protein. This sample has fewer than 350,000 distinct CDR3 sequences, with roughly 9.5% found just once. This entry comes from a study of T cell repertoires in cytomegalovirus infection. The V end lost 2 bases, the J end lost 5 bases, and 16 bases lay between the germline ends. CDR3 length: 15 residues. Germline lookup yields CDR1 ENHRY and CDR2 SYGVKD. This clonotype was obtained from a human donor in good health (CMV status not recorded). Some clones in this sample may be carry-over from other donors' samples. V is TRBV10-3 and J is TRBJ2-7; D is unresolved. The material sequenced was PBMCs. CDR3: CAISETRRKAHEQYF. CDR3 DNA: TGTGCCATCAGTGAGACGCGGAGAAAAGCCCACGAGCAGTACTTC.